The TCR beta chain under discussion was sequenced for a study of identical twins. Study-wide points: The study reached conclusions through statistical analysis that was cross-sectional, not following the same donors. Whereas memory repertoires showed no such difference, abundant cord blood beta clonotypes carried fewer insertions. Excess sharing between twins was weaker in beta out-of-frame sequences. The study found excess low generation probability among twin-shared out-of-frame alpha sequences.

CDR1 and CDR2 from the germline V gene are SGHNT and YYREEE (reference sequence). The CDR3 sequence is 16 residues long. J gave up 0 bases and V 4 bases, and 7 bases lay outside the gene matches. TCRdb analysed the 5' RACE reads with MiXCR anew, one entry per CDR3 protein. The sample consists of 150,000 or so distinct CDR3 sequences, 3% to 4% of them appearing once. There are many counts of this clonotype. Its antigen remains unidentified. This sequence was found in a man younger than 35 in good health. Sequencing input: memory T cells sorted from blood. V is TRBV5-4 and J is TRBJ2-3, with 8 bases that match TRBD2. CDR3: CASSLGTSLSTDTQYF. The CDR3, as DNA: TGTGCCAGCAGCCTCGGGACTAGTCTTAGCACAGATACGCAGTATTTT.